Following are 9 T cell receptor beta chains from one sample sequenced in a study of T-cell reconstitution after alpha-beta-depleted transplantation in children. A library of TCRbeta sequences, prepared with unique molecular identifiers, was generated. TCRdb itself ran the PCR reads through MiXCR, one entry per CDR3 protein. This table has about 400,000 distinct CDR3 sequences, roughly 20% appearing once. The sequences come from PBMCs from the stem cell graft donor, collected from the stem cell graft. These receptors were collected from a human donor who donated a stem cell graft to a child with acute myeloid leukemia.

The gene calls are TRBV5-1 and TRBJ2-2, with D unclear. V lost 1 base to trimming and J lost 0 bases, with 10 bases between them. The CDR3 sequence is 16 residues long. Germline values: CDR1 SGHRS, CDR2 YFSETQ. The CDR3 spells CASSLSQSTNTGELFF. The CDR3 DNA sequence: TGCGCCAGCAGCTTGAGCCAGTCAACGAACACCGGGGAGCTGTTTTTT.

The chain links TRBV7-9 to TRBJ2-3, with D uncertain. The CDR3 covers 14 residues. The V and J ends lost 0 bases and 8 bases respectively, with 12 bases between them. CDR1 SEHNR and CDR2 FQNEAQ come from the germline V gene (reference sequence). CDR3 bases: TGTGCCAGCAGCTTAGCGCAGGCGAAGGCTACGCAGTATTTT. Translated, it gives CASSLAQAKATQYF.

This clonotype was observed a handful of times. The chain is built from TRBV28 and TRBJ1-6, with D unresolved. Germline CDR1 is MDHEN and CDR2 is SYDVKM. The V end lost 5 bases, the J end lost 8 bases, and 10 bases lay between the germline ends. There are 13 residues in the CDR3. The CDR3 protein is CASSPGNDSPLHF. CDR3 sequence (DNA): TGTGCCAGCAGTCCCGGGAATGATTCACCCCTCCACTTT. The whole variable domain, filled in from reference TRBV28 and TRBJ1-6, reads DVKVTQSSRYLVKRTGEKVFLECVQDMDHENMFWYRQDPGLGLRLIYFSYDVKMKEKGDIPEGYSVSREKKERFSLILESASTNQTSMYLCASSPGNDSPLHFGNGTRLTVT.

This clonotype was counted a few times. V gene TRBV18 combines with J gene TRBJ2-3, with D hard to call. Per germline, CDR1 KGHSH and CDR2 LQKENI. CDR3 length: 12 amino acids. V was pared by 5 bases and J by 2 bases, with 5 bases between. In DNA, the CDR3 is TGTGCCAGCTCAACTTCCACAGATACGCAGTATTTT. It codes for CASSTSTDTQYF.

The chain uses TRBV7-3 and TRBJ1-6; perhaps TRBD1 as D (6 bases). With 5 bases removed from V and 3 bases from J, the gap between germline ends came to 8 bases. The length of the CDR3 is 14 residues. Germline V gene data show CDR1 as SGHTA and CDR2 as FQGTGA. The CDR3 coding sequence is TGTGCCAGCAGCCTGACAGGCTATAATTCACCCCTCCACTTT. Protein sequence: CASSLTGYNSPLHF.

This clonotype showed up many times. V gene TRBV20-1 combines with J gene TRBJ2-7; no reliable D call. Germline assignment: CDR1 DFQATT and CDR2 SNEGSKA (reference sequence). V was cut by 5 bases and J by 6 bases, with 20 bases left in between. The CDR3 runs 14 residues. In nucleotides, the CDR3 is TGCAGTGCTCCCGAAGGTAGTCGGGCCTTCGAGCAGTACTTC. This sequence encodes CSAPEGSRAFEQYF.

This clonotype was seen many times. The V and J genes are TRBV20-1 and TRBJ2-1; D possibly corresponds to TRBD2 (6 bases). CDR3 size: 14 residues. In germline, CDR1 is DFQATT, CDR2 SNEGSKA (reference sequence). Trimming removed 2 bases at V and 0 bases at J, with 8 bases between. The DNA for the CDR3 is TGCAGTGCTAGAATTAGCGGCTCCTACAATGAGCAGTTCTTC. This encodes CSARISGSYNEQFF.

The rearrangement uses TRBV20-1 and TRBJ2-7; 11 positions agree with TRBD2. Germline loops: CDR1 DFQATT, CDR2 SNEGSKA (reference sequence). Losses at the gene ends were 5 bases for V and 0 bases for J; bases not matched to a gene: 3. CDR3 size: 14 residues. The CDR3 nucleotides read TGCAGTGCTTTAGCGGGAGGGAACTCCTACGAGCAGTACTTC. Amino acid sequence: CSALAGGNSYEQYF.

The chain uses TRBV12-3 or TRBV12-4 and TRBJ1-5, with D possibly TRBD1 on 5 matching bases. With 2 bases removed from V and 7 bases from J, the gap between germline ends came to 18 bases. There are 16 residues in the CDR3. In nucleotides, the CDR3 is TGTGCCAGCAGTTTAACTTTTGCAGGGTATGGGCAGCCCCAGCATTTT. This sequence encodes CASSLTFAGYGQPQHF.